Listed below are T cell receptor beta chains from one sample, sequenced in a study of T cells in Graves' hyperthyroidism and ophthalmopathy. TCRdb recomputed calls from the multiplex PCR reads with MiXCR, one row per CDR3 protein. The sample has around 450,000 distinct CDR3 sequences, around 14% seen once. Sequencing was performed on blood. The source of these receptors is a woman aged 18-29 years with Graves' hyperthyroidism. Each CDR3 is given with its conserved first and last residue. A D gene is named only where the DNA matches it firmly. Size is stated for part of the rows, as once, few or many counts, or as a class when the clone is expanded.

length	V	J	size	D	CDR3	DNA
14	TRBV2	TRBJ2-5	many	.	CASSEDHLEETQYF	TGTGCCAGCAGTGAAGACCATTTAGAAGAGACCCAGTACTTC
17	TRBV5-1	TRBJ2-2	many	TRBD1	CASSLLGTGVDHGELFF	TGCGCCAGCAGCTTGCTCGGGACAGGGGTCGACCACGGGGAGCTGTTTTTT
12	TRBV20-1	TRBJ2-7	many	.	CSARRLTYEQYF	TGCAGTGCTAGGAGACTGACCTACGAGCAGTACTTC
12	TRBV28	TRBJ1-6	many	.	CASRNPNSPLHF	TGTGCCAGCAGGAATCCTAATTCACCCCTCCACTTT
19	TRBV7-6	TRBJ2-1	.	TRBD2	CASSLATSGGSLLNNEQFF	TGTGCCAGCAGCTTAGCGACTAGCGGGGGGTCCCTCCTAAACAATGAGCAGTTCTTC
13	TRBV20-1	TRBJ1-5	many	.	CSATRESNQPQHF	TGCAGTGCTACGAGGGAAAGCAATCAGCCCCAGCATTTT
15	TRBV3-1	TRBJ2-3	many	.	CASSQDGDLTDTQYF	TGTGCCAGCAGCCAAGACGGCGATCTCACAGATACGCAGTATTTT
13	TRBV27	TRBJ1-2	many	.	CASSFQASYGYTF	TGTGCCAGCAGTTTCCAGGCTAGCTATGGCTACACCTTC
18	TRBV6-1	TRBJ1-3	many	.	CASRPREGYTLDGNTIYF	TGTGCCAGCAGGCCCCGGGAAGGTTATACCCTCGACGGAAACACCATATATTTT
12	TRBV9	TRBJ2-5	few	.	CASSASAETQYF	TGTGCCAGCAGCGCCTCGGCGGAGACCCAGTACTTC
14	TRBV6-1	TRBJ2-5	.	.	CASTSAGAGETQYF	TGTGCCAGCACCTCGGCGGGGGCGGGAGAGACCCAGTACTTC
11	TRBV2	TRBJ1-2	many	.	CASDSNYGYTF	TGTGCCAGTGACAGCAACTATGGCTACACCTTC
15	TRBV11-2	TRBJ2-5	many	.	CASVRGQGYQETQYF	TGTGCCAGCGTAAGGGGACAAGGATATCAAGAGACCCAGTACTTC
13	TRBV10-3	TRBJ1-5	.	.	CAISGTQNQPQHF	TGTGCCATCAGTGGCACACAGAATCAGCCCCAGCATTTT
17	TRBV20-1	TRBJ1-2	many	TRBD1	CSASADREAGWMLGYTF	TGCAGTGCTAGTGCGGACAGGGAGGCCGGGTGGATGCTGGGCTACACCTTC
15	TRBV4-2	TRBJ2-1	few	TRBD2	CASSQSGTSYNEQFF	TGTGCCAGCAGCCAAAGCGGGACCTCCTACAATGAGCAGTTCTTC
13	TRBV19	TRBJ1-1	few	.	CASSMRSRTEAFF	TGTGCCAGTAGTATGAGGAGTCGCACTGAAGCTTTCTTT
15	TRBV20-1	TRBJ1-1	many	TRBD1	CSAGGAGTANTEAFF	TGCAGTGCTGGGGGGGCCGGGACAGCGAACACTGAAGCTTTCTTT
14	TRBV7-2	TRBJ1-4	many	.	CASSPERWNEKLFF	TGTGCCAGCAGCCCCGAGAGGTGGAATGAAAAACTGTTTTTT
16	TRBV6-1	TRBJ2-1	many	TRBD2	CASSSLTSGRAIGQFF	TGTGCCAGCAGTTCCCTGACTAGCGGGAGGGCTATTGGGCAGTTCTTC
13	TRBV6-2/TRBV6-3	TRBJ1-2	few	.	CASSYSLRNGYTF	TGTGCCAGCAGTTACTCCCTAAGAAATGGCTACACCTTC
18	TRBV7-8	TRBJ2-7	many	.	CASSLEGGFGTPEYEQYF	TGTGCCAGCAGCTTAGAGGGGGGGTTCGGGACGCCAGAATACGAGCAGTACTTC
14	TRBV28	TRBJ2-1	many	.	CASKDRLIHNEQFF	TGTGCCAGCAAGGACAGATTAATTCACAATGAGCAGTTCTTC
12	TRBV6-1	TRBJ1-4	.	.	CASSEQWGKLFF	TGTGCCAGCAGTGAACAGTGGGGAAAACTGTTTTTT
14	TRBV28	TRBJ1-5	.	.	CASSFDARSQPQHF	TGTGCCAGCAGTTTTGACGCGCGATCCCAGCCCCAGCATTTT
15	TRBV4-1	TRBJ2-7	many	TRBD1	CASSPGTGAPYEQYF	TGCGCCAGCAGCCCTGGGACAGGGGCACCCTACGAGCAGTACTTC
14	TRBV5-1	TRBJ1-6	many	.	CASSLEGFRSPLHF	TGCGCCAGCAGCTTGGAAGGTTTTCGGTCACCCCTCCACTTT
12	TRBV27	TRBJ2-1	many	.	CASSFLGNEQFF	TGTGCCAGCAGTTTCCTAGGTAATGAGCAGTTCTTC
17	TRBV4-3	TRBJ2-3	.	.	CASSQWAGRGATDTQYF	TGCGCCAGCAGCCAATGGGCGGGACGGGGGGCCACAGATACGCAGTATTTT
15	TRBV12-3/TRBV12-4	TRBJ2-5	many	TRBD1	CASSPGQGMSETQYF	TGTGCCAGCAGTCCGGGACAGGGGATGTCAGAGACCCAGTACTTC
15	TRBV2	TRBJ1-1	many	TRBD1	CASSFDREGRGEAFF	TGTGCCAGCAGTTTTGACAGGGAAGGAAGAGGTGAAGCTTTCTTT
18	TRBV4-1	TRBJ2-6	few	TRBD1	CASSQTDRGLFRANVLTF	TGCGCCAGCAGCCAAACGGACAGGGGCCTCTTTAGAGCCAACGTCCTGACTTTC
14	TRBV24-1	TRBJ2-3	few	TRBD2	CATGEGGGADTQYF	TGTGCCACCGGGGAAGGCGGGGGGGCAGATACGCAGTATTTT
16	TRBV6-5	TRBJ1-4	.	.	CASSYSAGARSEKLFF	TGTGCCAGCAGTTACTCGGCGGGGGCCAGGAGTGAAAAACTGTTTTTT
15	TRBV7-3	TRBJ1-3	few	.	CASSADGISGNTIYF	TGTGCCAGCAGCGCCGACGGTATCTCTGGAAACACCATATATTTT
11	TRBV27	TRBJ1-1	.	TRBD1	CASRLTGEAFF	TGTGCCAGCAGATTAACAGGGGAGGCTTTCTTT
14	TRBV5-1	TRBJ2-7	many	.	CASSLEPGSYEQYF	TGCGCCAGCAGCTTGGAACCAGGCTCCTACGAGCAGTACTTC
15	TRBV20-1	TRBJ2-1	few	.	CSARDGRSSYNEQFF	TGCAGTGCTAGAGATGGGCGGAGCTCCTACAATGAGCAGTTCTTC
16	TRBV28	TRBJ2-5	.	TRBD1	CASRSPGTGGQETQYF	TGTGCCAGCAGGTCTCCCGGGACAGGGGGCCAAGAGACCCAGTACTTC
12	TRBV20-1	TRBJ2-5	few	.	CSASHRWETQYF	TGCAGTGCTTCACATAGGTGGGAGACCCAGTACTTC
13	TRBV5-1	TRBJ1-1	many	.	CASSLSRVTEAFF	TGCGCCAGCAGCTTGAGCAGGGTAACTGAAGCTTTCTTT
14	TRBV19	TRBJ2-2	.	TRBD1	CASSSGTGPGELFF	TGTGCCAGTAGCTCCGGGACAGGGCCCGGGGAGCTGTTTTTT
17	TRBV28	TRBJ2-5	many	.	CASRITPGPGKSETQYF	TGTGCCAGCAGGATTACACCGGGGCCAGGCAAATCGGAGACCCAGTACTTC
15	TRBV12-5	TRBJ2-3	many	TRBD2	CASGSSGSYTDTQYF	TGTGCTAGTGGTTCTAGCGGTTCATACACAGATACGCAGTATTTT
13	TRBV12-5	TRBJ2-5	many	.	CASGLGGPETQYF	TGTGCTAGTGGTTTAGGGGGGCCAGAGACCCAGTACTTC
13	TRBV28	TRBJ2-1	many	.	CASSEDMWNEQFF	TGTGCCAGCAGTGAAGACATGTGGAATGAGCAGTTCTTC
13	TRBV20-1	TRBJ2-7	.	.	CSAGKGANYEQYF	TGCAGTGCTGGAAAGGGCGCAAACTACGAGCAGTACTTC
16	TRBV3-1	TRBJ2-7	many	.	CASSHLAAGRTYEQYF	TGTGCCAGCAGCCACCTCGCTGCAGGACGGACCTACGAGCAGTACTTC
13	TRBV27	TRBJ2-7	many	.	CASRSGSHYEQYF	TGTGCCAGCAGATCAGGGTCCCACTACGAGCAGTACTTC
14	TRBV18	TRBJ2-2	.	.	CASSPDYDTGELFF	TGTGCCAGCTCACCCGACTATGACACCGGGGAGCTGTTTTTT
17	TRBV20-1	TRBJ2-1	many	TRBD1	CSAATWTGGLGDNEQFF	TGCAGTGCTGCTACCTGGACAGGGGGCCTCGGTGACAATGAGCAGTTCTTC
12	TRBV6-1	TRBJ1-1	many	.	CASSSLATEAFF	TGTGCCAGCAGTTCCTTGGCCACTGAAGCTTTCTTT
12	TRBV12-3/TRBV12-4	TRBJ2-1	many	.	CASSTLGNEQFF	TGTGCCAGCAGCACTCTCGGGAATGAGCAGTTCTTC